This T cell receptor beta chain was identified during a study of blood T cell repertoires in COVID-19. Libraries were prepared by immunoSEQ multiplex PCR; TCRdb keeps only in-frame clonotypes and omits some of them. Of about 460,000 clones in the sample, roughly nine tenths were seen once. The CDR3 is 16 amino acids. Trimming removed 1 base from V and 5 bases from J, with 16 bases in between. Germline V lookup: CDR1 LNHNV, CDR2 YYDKDF (reference sequence). Individuals aged about 18 to 100 years were recruited from roughly 22 US areas. The sequencing sample was made of PBMCs or T cells enriched from blood (not recorded which). The sequence came from an older woman who had recovered from COVID-19. The rearrangement uses TRBV15 and TRBJ2-3; TRBD2 is a possible D gene (5 bases). CDR3 residues: CATSRGEGRFIDTQYF. The CDR3, as DNA: TGTGCCACCAGCAGAGGAGAGGGCAGGTTCATAGATACGCAGTATTTT.